One T cell receptor beta chain is described in this entry. As yet, its antigen is unknown. The protocol was immunoSEQ multiplex PCR, while the TCRdb copy is restricted to in-frame clones and leaves out a portion. The sample holds some 180,000 clones, 85% to 95% seen once. This specimen belongs to a study of T cell responses to AZD1222 COVID-19 vaccine. Trimming removed 4 bases at V and 6 bases at J, with 18 bases between. The CDR3 contains 15 residues. The V gene's germline CDR1 is MNHEY and CDR2 SMNVEV (reference sequence). Study conclusions and caveats: Repertoires were obtained only post-peak T cell response.

This receptor was obtained from an adult who received the AZD1222 COVID-19 vaccine. The gene calls are TRBV27 and TRBJ1-1; unclear D gene. The input for sequencing was peripheral blood, taken 28 days after the second AZD1222 dose. Here the CDR3 reads CASSSTPAGGSEAFF. CDR3 bases: TGTGCCAGCAGTTCCACCCCGGCGGGAGGGTCTGAAGCTTTCTTT.